Listed below are T cell receptor beta chains from one sample, sequenced in a study of beta chain features in type 1 diabetes. The table came from immunoSEQ multiplex PCR; TCRdb's copy has only in-frame clones and leaves some out. The data show roughly 250,000 clones, over 9.5% seen once. Sequenced: naive CD4+ T cells from blood. The receptor set was obtained from a woman younger than 30 in good health. CDR3s include the opening cysteine and the closing phenylalanine or tryptophan. A D gene is named only where the DNA matches it firmly. For some rows the clone size is stated as once, few or many, or as a class when expanded; others skip it.

d_call: -
cdr3_length: 13
clone_size: -
v_call: TRBV7-3
j_call: TRBJ1-1
cdr3_aa: CASSSPGGAEAFF
cdr3_nt: TGTGCCAGCAGCTCCCCGGGGGGCGCTGAAGCTTTCTTT

d_call: -
cdr3_length: 16
clone_size: few
v_call: TRBV28
j_call: TRBJ2-6
cdr3_aa: CASSLLGGGRANVLTF
cdr3_nt: TGTGCCAGCAGTTTATTAGGGGGGGGTCGGGCCAACGTCCTGACTTTC

d_call: TRBD1
cdr3_length: 14
clone_size: -
v_call: TRBV2
j_call: TRBJ1-6
cdr3_aa: CASSGQGAGSPLHF
cdr3_nt: TGTGCCAGCAGTGGACAGGGGGCCGGTTCACCCCTCCACTTT

d_call: TRBD2
cdr3_length: 16
clone_size: -
v_call: TRBV5-8
j_call: TRBJ2-1
cdr3_aa: CASSPGLAGAYNEQFF
cdr3_nt: TGTGCCAGCAGCCCCGGACTAGCGGGAGCCTACAATGAGCAGTTCTTC

d_call: -
cdr3_length: 16
clone_size: few
v_call: TRBV9
j_call: TRBJ2-7
cdr3_aa: CASSVDRGPSSYEQYF
cdr3_nt: TGTGCCAGCAGCGTAGATCGAGGGCCCTCCTCCTACGAGCAGTACTTC

d_call: TRBD2
cdr3_length: 17
clone_size: few
v_call: TRBV2
j_call: TRBJ2-1
cdr3_aa: CASSPRYGAGGPNEQFF
cdr3_nt: TGTGCCAGCAGTCCCCGGTATGGGGCGGGGGGACCCAATGAGCAGTTCTTC

d_call: -
cdr3_length: 15
clone_size: few
v_call: TRBV7-3
j_call: TRBJ2-7
cdr3_aa: CASSYRGQGPYEQYF
cdr3_nt: TGTGCCAGCAGCTACAGAGGTCAGGGGCCCTACGAGCAGTACTTC

d_call: -
cdr3_length: 15
clone_size: few
v_call: TRBV10-3
j_call: TRBJ2-7
cdr3_aa: CAISEQTGVAREQYF
cdr3_nt: TGTGCCATCAGTGAACAGACAGGTGTTGCGCGCGAGCAGTACTTC

d_call: -
cdr3_length: 12
clone_size: few
v_call: TRBV27
j_call: TRBJ2-3
cdr3_aa: CASSSTGRPEYF
cdr3_nt: TGTGCCAGCAGCTCGACAGGCAGACCGGAGTATTTT

d_call: TRBD2
cdr3_length: 15
clone_size: -
v_call: TRBV11-2
j_call: TRBJ2-7
cdr3_aa: CASSPSSGRAYEQYF
cdr3_nt: TGTGCCAGCAGCCCGTCTAGCGGGAGAGCCTACGAGCAGTACTTC

d_call: -
cdr3_length: 15
clone_size: many
v_call: TRBV18
j_call: TRBJ2-7
cdr3_aa: CASSGTGPSSYEQYF
cdr3_nt: TGTGCCAGCTCAGGAACAGGGCCGAGCTCCTACGAGCAGTACTTC

d_call: TRBD2
cdr3_length: 17
clone_size: few
v_call: TRBV7-6
j_call: TRBJ2-1
cdr3_aa: CASSLSGGLSSYNEQFF
cdr3_nt: TGTGCCAGCAGCCTAAGCGGGGGGTTAAGCTCCTACAATGAGCAGTTCTTC

d_call: -
cdr3_length: 13
clone_size: many
v_call: TRBV23-1
j_call: TRBJ1-5
cdr3_aa: CARLLSSNQPQHF
cdr3_nt: TGCGCCAGGTTATTATCTAGCAATCAGCCCCAGCATTTT

d_call: TRBD1
cdr3_length: 13
clone_size: few
v_call: TRBV29-1
j_call: TRBJ1-5
cdr3_aa: CSVAGQLNQPQHF
cdr3_nt: TGCAGCGTTGCGGGACAGCTTAATCAGCCCCAGCATTTT

d_call: TRBD2
cdr3_length: 15
clone_size: -
v_call: TRBV6-5
j_call: TRBJ2-7
cdr3_aa: CASSFTSGRSYEQYF
cdr3_nt: TGTGCCAGCAGTTTTACTAGCGGACGCTCCTACGAGCAGTACTTC

d_call: -
cdr3_length: 15
clone_size: few
v_call: TRBV9
j_call: TRBJ2-2
cdr3_aa: CASSDRQKNTGELFF
cdr3_nt: TGTGCCAGCAGCGACCGACAGAAGAACACCGGGGAGCTGTTTTTT

d_call: -
cdr3_length: 14
clone_size: few
v_call: TRBV5-4
j_call: TRBJ2-2
cdr3_aa: CASSFDRYTGELFF
cdr3_nt: TGTGCCAGCAGCTTTGACAGATACACCGGGGAGCTGTTTTTT

d_call: -
cdr3_length: 16
clone_size: -
v_call: TRBV2
j_call: TRBJ2-3
cdr3_aa: CASIPGRALSTDTQYF
cdr3_nt: TGTGCCAGCATCCCCGGCAGGGCCCTAAGCACAGATACGCAGTATTTT

d_call: TRBD1
cdr3_length: 15
clone_size: few
v_call: TRBV5-1
j_call: TRBJ1-5
cdr3_aa: CASSDGTGANQPQHF
cdr3_nt: TGCGCCAGCAGCGATGGGACAGGGGCGAATCAGCCCCAGCATTTT

d_call: TRBD1
cdr3_length: 17
clone_size: -
v_call: TRBV5-1
j_call: TRBJ1-6
cdr3_aa: CASSFLSGQATNSPLHF
cdr3_nt: TGCGCCAGCAGCTTTCTTAGTGGACAGGCGACGAATTCACCCCTCCACTTT

d_call: -
cdr3_length: 16
clone_size: -
v_call: TRBV5-1
j_call: TRBJ2-7
cdr3_aa: CASSLVAGADSYEQYF
cdr3_nt: TGCGCCAGCAGCTTGGTAGCAGGGGCCGACTCCTACGAGCAGTACTTC

d_call: -
cdr3_length: 13
clone_size: few
v_call: TRBV5-1
j_call: TRBJ2-1
cdr3_aa: CASSLGAGHEQFF
cdr3_nt: TGCGCCAGCAGCTTGGGGGCAGGCCATGAGCAGTTCTTC

d_call: TRBD1
cdr3_length: 14
clone_size: -
v_call: TRBV11-1
j_call: TRBJ1-1
cdr3_aa: CASNVGQVNTEAFF
cdr3_nt: TGTGCCAGCAATGTGGGACAGGTGAACACTGAAGCTTTCTTT

d_call: TRBD1
cdr3_length: 17
clone_size: few
v_call: TRBV11-2
j_call: TRBJ2-5
cdr3_aa: CASSEAPVSSGQGAQYF
cdr3_nt: TGTGCCAGCAGCGAGGCCCCGGTGTCTAGCGGACAGGGGGCCCAGTACTTC

d_call: TRBD1
cdr3_length: 13
clone_size: -
v_call: TRBV5-4
j_call: TRBJ2-5
cdr3_aa: CASSQGQQETQYF
cdr3_nt: TGTGCCAGCAGCCAGGGACAGCAAGAGACCCAGTACTTC

d_call: -
cdr3_length: 14
clone_size: few
v_call: TRBV2
j_call: TRBJ2-1
cdr3_aa: CASSEMAGSNEQFF
cdr3_nt: TGTGCCAGCAGTGAAATGGCAGGGTCCAATGAGCAGTTCTTC

d_call: TRBD2
cdr3_length: 17
clone_size: few
v_call: TRBV5-5
j_call: TRBJ2-2
cdr3_aa: CASSPSLLAGGEGELFF
cdr3_nt: TGTGCCAGCAGCCCCTCCCTCCTAGCGGGAGGGGAGGGGGAGCTGTTTTTT

d_call: TRBD2
cdr3_length: 20
clone_size: few
v_call: TRBV19
j_call: TRBJ2-3
cdr3_aa: CASSVFRRTSGGAHEDTQYF
cdr3_nt: TGTGCCAGTAGTGTGTTCCGAAGGACTAGCGGGGGGGCCCATGAAGATACGCAGTATTTT

d_call: -
cdr3_length: 11
clone_size: -
v_call: TRBV5-4
j_call: TRBJ2-3
cdr3_aa: CASSQGDTQYF
cdr3_nt: TGTGCCAGCAGCCAGGGGGATACGCAGTATTTT

d_call: TRBD1
cdr3_length: 13
clone_size: -
v_call: TRBV6-6
j_call: TRBJ2-4
cdr3_aa: CASSYGTGASQYF
cdr3_nt: TGTGCCAGCAGTTACGGGACAGGGGCATCTCAGTACTTC

d_call: -
cdr3_length: 12
clone_size: -
v_call: TRBV5-1
j_call: TRBJ2-3
cdr3_aa: CASSFRVDTQYF
cdr3_nt: TGCGCCAGCAGCTTCAGGGTCGATACGCAGTATTTT

d_call: TRBD1
cdr3_length: 14
clone_size: -
v_call: TRBV5-6
j_call: TRBJ1-2
cdr3_aa: CASSIRQGASGYTF
cdr3_nt: TGTGCCAGCAGCATAAGACAGGGGGCATCTGGCTACACCTTC

d_call: -
cdr3_length: 15
clone_size: -
v_call: TRBV19
j_call: TRBJ2-5
cdr3_aa: CASSIVARAQETQYF
cdr3_nt: TGTGCCAGTAGTATAGTGGCGAGGGCCCAAGAGACCCAGTACTTC

d_call: TRBD1
cdr3_length: 16
clone_size: few
v_call: TRBV7-2
j_call: TRBJ2-7
cdr3_aa: CASSFGGRTGAVEQYF
cdr3_nt: TGTGCCAGCAGCTTCGGGGGTAGGACAGGGGCTGTCGAGCAGTACTTC

d_call: TRBD1
cdr3_length: 15
clone_size: -
v_call: TRBV14
j_call: TRBJ1-1
cdr3_aa: CASSQRQGRNGEAFF
cdr3_nt: TGTGCCAGCAGCCAACGACAGGGTAGAAATGGTGAAGCTTTCTTT

d_call: TRBD1
cdr3_length: 16
clone_size: few
v_call: TRBV5-1
j_call: TRBJ1-5
cdr3_aa: CASSLAGQGSNQPQHF
cdr3_nt: TGCGCCAGCAGCTTGGCCGGACAGGGTAGCAATCAGCCCCAGCATTTT

d_call: -
cdr3_length: 16
clone_size: -
v_call: TRBV7-9
j_call: TRBJ2-3
cdr3_aa: CASSPRGIWGTDTQYF
cdr3_nt: TGTGCCAGCAGTCCACGGGGGATCTGGGGCACAGATACGCAGTATTTT

d_call: -
cdr3_length: 15
clone_size: -
v_call: TRBV6-1
j_call: TRBJ1-1
cdr3_aa: CASNRNGRLNTEAFF
cdr3_nt: TGTGCCAGCAACCGAAACGGTCGGTTGAACACTGAAGCTTTCTTT

d_call: -
cdr3_length: 12
clone_size: few
v_call: TRBV2
j_call: TRBJ2-5
cdr3_aa: CASRLNQETQYF
cdr3_nt: TGTGCCAGCCGGTTAAACCAAGAGACCCAGTACTTC

d_call: -
cdr3_length: 15
clone_size: few
v_call: TRBV11-3
j_call: TRBJ2-3
cdr3_aa: CASSLGGQSTDTQYF
cdr3_nt: TGTGCCAGCAGCTTAGGCGGGCAGTCCACAGATACGCAGTATTTT

d_call: TRBD2
cdr3_length: 15
clone_size: few
v_call: TRBV2
j_call: TRBJ2-2
cdr3_aa: CASSESSGNTGELFF
cdr3_nt: TGTGCCAGCAGTGAATCTAGCGGTAACACCGGGGAGCTGTTTTTT

d_call: -
cdr3_length: 14
clone_size: few
v_call: TRBV15
j_call: TRBJ2-1
cdr3_aa: CATSRGLPAEEQFF
cdr3_nt: TGTGCCACCAGCAGAGGACTTCCTGCTGAGGAGCAGTTCTTC

d_call: -
cdr3_length: 13
clone_size: -
v_call: TRBV30
j_call: TRBJ1-2
cdr3_aa: CAWSELANYGYTF
cdr3_nt: TGTGCCTGGAGTGAGCTGGCTAACTATGGCTACACCTTC

d_call: TRBD2
cdr3_length: 16
clone_size: few
v_call: TRBV5-6
j_call: TRBJ2-3
cdr3_aa: CASSPAGTSGGDTQYF
cdr3_nt: TGTGCCAGCAGCCCTGCGGGGACTAGCGGGGGAGATACGCAGTATTTT

d_call: -
cdr3_length: 13
clone_size: few
v_call: TRBV11-2
j_call: TRBJ2-7
cdr3_aa: CASSLDGGGEQYF
cdr3_nt: TGTGCCAGCAGCTTAGATGGCGGTGGAGAGCAGTACTTC